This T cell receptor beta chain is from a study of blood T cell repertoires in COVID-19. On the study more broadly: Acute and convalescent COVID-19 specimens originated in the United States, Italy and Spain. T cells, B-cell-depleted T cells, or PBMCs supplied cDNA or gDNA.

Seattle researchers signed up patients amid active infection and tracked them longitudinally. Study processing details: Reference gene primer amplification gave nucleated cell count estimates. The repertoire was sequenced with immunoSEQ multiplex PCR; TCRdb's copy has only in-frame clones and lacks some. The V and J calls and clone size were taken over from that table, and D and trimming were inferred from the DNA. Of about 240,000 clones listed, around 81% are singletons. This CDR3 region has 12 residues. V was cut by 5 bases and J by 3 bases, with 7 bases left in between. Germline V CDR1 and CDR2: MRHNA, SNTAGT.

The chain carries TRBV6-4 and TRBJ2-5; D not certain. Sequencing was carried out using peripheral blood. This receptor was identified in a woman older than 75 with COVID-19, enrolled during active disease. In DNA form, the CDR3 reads TGTGCCAGCAGTCCTAGGAAAGAGACCCAGTACTTC. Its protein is CASSPRKETQYF.